This is a list of T cell receptor beta chains from one sample in a study of liver allograft versus peripheral blood T cells. TCRdb analysed the reads with MiXCR anew, one entry per CDR3 protein. The sample shows under 15,000 distinct CDR3 sequences, under 20% of them seen only once. These receptors were taken from a human patient who had a liver transplant. A subset of T cells may come from the graft donor. CDR3s leave out the opening cysteine and the closing phenylalanine or tryptophan. The D gene is left open where the match is weak.

>.|TRBV7-2|TRBJ2-5
ASSPRVQETQY
>TRBD1|TRBV28|TRBJ2-1
ASSFGPTGNNEQF
>.|TRBV10-3|TRBJ2-7
AISDRVGYEQY
>TRBD2|TRBV28|TRBJ2-1
ASSLGLAGGREQF
>.|TRBV5-5|TRBJ1-3
ASSLVGNTIY
>.|TRBV18|TRBJ1-4
ASSPGSEGEKLF
>.|TRBV20-1|TRBJ1-1
SASLPGRQNTEAF
>.|TRBV12-3/TRBV12-4|TRBJ1-5
ASRSNRRDRHQPQH
>TRBD1|TRBV6-1|TRBJ1-1
ASTGGARTEAF
>TRBD1|TRBV6-1|TRBJ2-7
ASNRGQGREQY
>TRBD2|TRBV9|TRBJ2-3
ASSPGTSGGGYTDTQY
>TRBD1|TRBV7-9|TRBJ1-2
ASSRTVRDRDQYGYT
>.|TRBV6-1|TRBJ1-6
ASSEADSSGSPLH
>.|TRBV20-1|TRBJ2-2
SANRRNRDTGELF
>.|TRBV15|TRBJ1-2
ATSRDLGNGYT
>.|TRBV20-1|TRBJ2-3
SATSEATDTQY
>TRBD1|TRBV28|TRBJ1-5
ASGTGNQPQH
>TRBD1|TRBV20-1|TRBJ1-1
SARDGLDRGGTEAF
>TRBD1|TRBV10-3|TRBJ1-4
AISESGGPNEKLF
>.|TRBV6-1|TRBJ2-2
ASSASLRTFTRTGELF
>.|TRBV2|TRBJ1-4
ASSDLGGLNEKLF
>TRBD2|TRBV19|TRBJ2-3
ASSSSGSPDTQY
>TRBD2|TRBV14|TRBJ2-1
ASSQDPTLAGGNEQF
>TRBD2|TRBV27|TRBJ2-5
ASSLTSGGGFFETQY
>.|TRBV19|TRBJ2-7
ASRPSPLYEQY
>.|TRBV6-1|TRBJ1-5
ASSEAGGSNQPQH
>.|TRBV5-6|TRBJ1-2
ASSLVVGAAGRYGYT
>.|TRBV7-2|TRBJ2-1
ASSLRQGRDSYNEQF
>TRBD1|TRBV19|TRBJ1-5
ASSARQGAFNQPQH
>.|TRBV6-6|TRBJ2-3
ASRGLSPDTQY
>.|TRBV28|TRBJ2-7
ASSSSVGTTYEQY
>.|TRBV9|TRBJ2-1
ASSVAPKYNEQF
>.|TRBV5-4|TRBJ1-2
ASSLVGGLYGYT
>.|TRBV18|TRBJ1-6
ASSPARGSYNSPLH
>TRBD2|TRBV12-5|TRBJ2-3
ASGLGAGESDTQY
>.|TRBV20-1|TRBJ1-1
SASLMNTEAF
>.|TRBV30|TRBJ2-7
AWSYAGAYEQY
>.|TRBV20-1|TRBJ2-7
SARKVMGANEQY
>.|TRBV18|TRBJ2-3
ASSPPGTGRTDTQY
>.|TRBV18|TRBJ1-1
ASSSRGELNTEAF
>.|TRBV6-1|TRBJ1-5
ASSEWWSGEPQH
>.|TRBV6-5|TRBJ1-5
ASSPAMGNQPQH
>.|TRBV10-3|TRBJ1-1
AITERQGQGGSEAF
>.|TRBV11-1|TRBJ2-6
ASSLATGASGANVLT
>TRBD1|TRBV5-4|TRBJ2-7
ASSLGQGRYEQY
>.|TRBV27|TRBJ2-3
ASSRLRLSPFGDTQY
>.|TRBV7-2|TRBJ2-5
ASSLDWEETQY
>.|TRBV6-6|TRBJ1-2
ASSYSPRTGGGYT
>.|TRBV28|TRBJ1-5
ASSTGFRSQPQH
>TRBD2|TRBV18|TRBJ2-2
ASSPAGVNTGELF
>TRBD1|TRBV14|TRBJ1-5
ASSQRDRASNQPQH
>.|TRBV19|TRBJ1-2
ASSRDINYGYT
>TRBD2|TRBV6-1|TRBJ2-2
ASSSRTSGRGTGELF
>.|TRBV20-1|TRBJ2-6
SARDRGRHSGANVLT
>TRBD1|TRBV10-3|TRBJ1-5
AISAEGARQSNQPQH
>TRBD2|TRBV20-1|TRBJ2-1
SAGPSGVNEQF
>TRBD1|TRBV7-2|TRBJ1-5
ASSLGPPGQVGNQPQH
>.|TRBV7-9|TRBJ1-1
ASSSHLVAANTEAF
>.|TRBV18|TRBJ2-1
ASSPALIPGTASNEQF
>.|TRBV29-1|TRBJ2-5
SVARGETQY